The 15 T cell receptor beta chains below were found in one sample sequenced in a study of T cell clusters in autoimmune cytopenias. TRB was amplified from 250 ng of peripheral blood genomic DNA per sample. One tube held mixed TRB-A and TRB-B primer pools for touch-down PCR. With the multiplex PCR reads reprocessed, TCRdb shows one record per CDR3 protein and no DNA. This table lists more than 13,000 distinct CDR3 sequences. Source material: peripheral blood. The receptors shown here come from a human donor with an autoimmune cytopenia or autoimmune hepatitis (not recorded which).

The V and J genes are TRBV6-1 and TRBJ1-3; lacking DNA, the TRBD1 call made by TCRdb goes unchecked. Germline assignment: CDR1 MNHNS and CDR2 SASEGT. CDR3 length: 16 residues. The CDR3: CATSRGSVTPGNTIYF.

V and J are TRBV19 and TRBJ2-2. Germline V gene lookup returns CDR1 LNHDA and CDR2 SQIVND (reference sequence). This CDR3 region has 15 residues. CDR3 protein: CASSLRQTNTGELFF. The variable domain in full, with the rest retrieved from reference TRBV19 and TRBJ2-2, is DGGITQSPKYLFRKEGQNVTLSCEQNLNHDAMYWYRQDPGQGLRLIYYSQIVNDFQKGDIAEGYSVSREKKESFPLTVTSAQKNPTAFYLCASSLRQTNTGELFFGEGSRLTVL.

The chain combines TRBV19 with TRBJ2-7; TCRdb's D call of TRBD1 is untestable without DNA. Germline V CDR1 and CDR2: LNHDA, SQIVND (reference sequence). The CDR3 covers 15 residues. CDR3 residues: CASSISGTGDYEQYF.

The chain employs TRBV12-3 or TRBV12-4 and TRBJ1-1; lacking DNA, the TRBD1 call made by TCRdb goes unchecked. There are 12 residues in the CDR3. This chain's CDR3 is CASSFTGAAAFF.

This clonotype is medium-sized by frequency. Here the CDR3 reads CSVEDRIGQYF. V usage is TRBV29-1 and J usage is TRBJ2-7. The CDR3 runs to 11 residues. Germline CDR1 is SQVTM and CDR2 is ANQGSEA.

This clonotype is labeled medium-sized (0.01 to 0.1%) based on frequency. The chain carries TRBV6-1 and TRBJ2-2; the D call of TRBD2 rests on TCRdb alone, since no DNA is present to check it. The CDR3 sequence is 17 residues long. CDR1 is MNHNS and CDR2 is SASEGT in the germline V gene. The CDR3 sequence is CASSPTSGGTNTGELFF.

This chain connects TRBV7-9 to TRBJ2-1. Looked up from germline, CDR1 is SEHNR and CDR2 is FQNEAQ (reference sequence). The CDR3 runs 15 residues. The CDR3 spells CASSLEGSSYNEQFF.

This chain uses TRBV19 with TRBJ1-5. CDR3 length: 15 amino acids. Germline CDR1 LNHDA, CDR2 SQIVND (reference sequence). The CDR3 sequence: CASRVAQRAHQPQHF.

The chain is built from TRBV10-3 and TRBJ2-1. This CDR3 is built from 15 residues. Germline lookup yields CDR1 ENHRY and CDR2 SYGVKD. The CDR3 sequence: CAISESKGSLNEQFF.

The chain employs TRBV11-1 and TRBJ1-1; the D gene TCRdb calls, TRBD1, cannot be checked with no DNA. CDR1 and CDR2 (germline): SGHAT, FQDESV (reference sequence). The CDR3 is made up of 15 amino acids. CDR3 protein: CASSPTRQLNTEAFF.

V usage is TRBV19 and J usage is TRBJ2-2. The germline gives CDR1 LNHDA, CDR2 SQIVND (reference sequence). This CDR3 spans 14 amino acids. This chain's CDR3 is CASKPYENTGELFF.

This chain joins TRBV12-3 or TRBV12-4 and TRBJ1-1; TCRdb indicates TRBD1, and absent DNA this call remains unverified. The CDR3 consists of 14 residues. This CDR3 is CASSFRTVGAEAFF.

The chain carries TRBV11-1 and TRBJ1-2. The CDR3 contains 13 residues. Germline CDR1 SGHAT, CDR2 FQDESV (reference sequence). This CDR3 reads CASSYRDSGGYTF.

In terms of frequency, this clonotype is medium-sized. This chain uses TRBV29-1 with TRBJ1-2; TCRdb names TRBD1, which stays unverified in the absence of DNA. From germline, CDR1 is SQVTM and CDR2 ANQGSEA. The CDR3 length is 12 residues. The CDR3 loop reads CSVGTGDSGYTF.

V gene TRBV13 combines with J gene TRBJ1-6; the D gene TCRdb calls, TRBD1, cannot be checked with no DNA. The CDR3 contains 14 residues. CDR1 PRHDT and CDR2 FYEKMQ come from the germline V gene (reference sequence). CDR3 residues: CARSHSGAGSPLHF. Supplemented by reference TRBV13 and TRBJ1-6, the full variable domain reads AAGVIQSPRHLIKEKRETATLKCYPIPRHDTVYWYQQGPGQDPQFLISFYEKMQSDKGSIPDRFSAQQFSDYHSELNMSSLELGDSALYFCARSHSGAGSPLHFGNGTRLTVT.